This record looks at one T cell receptor (beta chain) sequence and its context. This CDR3 region has 14 residues. Per the germline V gene, CDR1 is LNHDA and CDR2 is SQIVND (reference sequence). The ends lost 8 bases at V and 4 bases at J; junction bases unmatched: 5. This sample is drawn from a study of blood T cell repertoires in COVID-19. Study in general: Acute and convalescent COVID-19 specimens originated in the United States, Italy and Spain. T cells, B-cell-depleted T cells, or PBMCs provided the cDNA or gDNA that served as material.

Sequencing was performed with immunoSEQ multiplex PCR; in TCRdb, only in-frame clones are kept and a portion is missing. Among about 200,000 clones listed, about 88% were seen once. The sample consisted of peripheral blood. The chain joins TRBV19 to TRBJ1-1, with TRBD1 identical over 12 bases. The sequence derives from a woman aged 40 to 50 who had recovered from COVID-19. Here the CDR3 DNA reads TGTGCCAGTGGGACAGGGGGCGCGTCCACTGAAGCTTTCTTT. The encoded protein is CASGTGGASTEAFF.